This T cell receptor (beta chain) stems from a study of blood T cell repertoires in COVID-19. Study background: Acute-phase and convalescent COVID-19 samples originated in the United States, Italy and Spain. PBMCs, B-cell-depleted T cells, or T cells were the source of the cDNA or gDNA that made up the material.

Original analysis: For nucleated cells, counts were estimated from reference gene primer amplification. TCRdb's table, derived via immunoSEQ multiplex PCR, lists solely in-frame clones and lacks some. Clone size and the V and J calls come from that table; the DNA yielded D and trimming. Among around 50,000 clones listed, approximately 88% were seen once. The junction had 8 bases not matched to a gene; V was cut back by 4 bases and J by 0 bases. Germline V CDR1 and CDR2: SGDLS, YYNGEE. The CDR3 totals 16 residues. This sequence joins TRBV9 and TRBJ1-1; 8 bases map to TRBD1. This clonotype originated in a man in his 70s with acute or convalescent COVID-19. The sequencing sample was made of peripheral blood. The CDR3 DNA reads as TGTGCCAGCAGCCGCTATCAGGGGGCAATGAACACTGAAGCTTTCTTT. This translates into CASSRYQGAMNTEAFF.